This T cell receptor beta chain was recovered during a study of blood T cell repertoires in COVID-19. The method was immunoSEQ multiplex PCR; TCRdb's version includes in-frame clones alone and lacks a portion of them. The sample has 200,000 to 250,000 clones; 65% to 85% are singletons. Input material: peripheral blood. The TCR originated in an older woman with acute or convalescent COVID-19.

CDR3 protein: CASSIKGGNTEAFF. The CDR3 coding sequence is TGTGCCAGTAGTATTAAAGGGGGGAACACTGAAGCTTTCTTT. The chain carries TRBV19 and TRBJ1-1; tentative D call: TRBD1 (6 bases). This CDR3 region has 14 residues. With 3 bases removed from V and 1 base from J, the gap between germline ends came to 9 bases. CDR1 LNHDA and CDR2 SQIVND come from the germline V gene (reference sequence). Supplemented by reference TRBV19 and TRBJ1-1, the full variable domain reads DGGITQSPKYLFRKEGQNVTLSCEQNLNHDAMYWYRQDPGQGLRLIYYSQIVNDFQKGDIAEGYSVSREKKESFPLTVTSAQKNPTAFYLCASSIKGGNTEAFFGQGTRLTVV.